One and the same sample provided the 22 T cell receptor beta chains below, sequenced in a study of identical twins. TCRdb reanalysed the 5' RACE reads using MiXCR and keeps one entry per CDR3 protein. Of 500,000 or so distinct CDR3 sequences in the sample, around 14% are singletons; the top ten hold around 0.57%. This sample also appeared in a second study, on yellow fever vaccine responses in identical twins.

Sequencing was carried out using CD4+ T cells sorted from blood. These receptors came from a woman aged 18-30 years in good health.

This clonotype was counted a few times. The chain couples TRBV20-1 to TRBJ1-4, with 9 bases matching TRBD1. The CDR3 covers 13 residues. Germline-derived CDR1 and CDR2 are DFQATT and SNEGSKA (reference sequence). Trimming removed 1 base from V and 7 bases from J; junction bases left unmatched: 1. The CDR3 reads CSARGQGGEKLFF. The CDR3 nucleotides read TGCAGTGCTAGAGGACAGGGGGGTGAAAAACTGTTTTTT.

For this clonotype: One end of the junction does not line up with germline, which may come from a read error. This chain uses TRBV5-1 with TRBJ2-2; 8 bases agree with TRBD1. CDR1 is SGHRS and CDR2 is YFSETQ in the germline V gene. The CDR3 is 16 amino acids. The CDR3 is CASSYVGQANPGELFF. CDR3 nucleotide sequence: TGCGCCAGCAGTTACGTGGGACAGGCGAACCCCGGGGAGCTGTTTTTT.

This clonotype was observed at least ten times. The V and J genes are TRBV29-1 and TRBJ1-2; D gene uncertain. With 3 bases removed from V and 2 bases from J, the gap between germline ends came to 7 bases. Germline lookup yields CDR1 SQVTM and CDR2 ANQGSEA. This CDR3 is 12 amino acids long. CDR3 sequence reads: CSVDGINYGYTF. As DNA, the CDR3 is TGCAGCGTTGATGGGATAAACTATGGCTACACCTTC.

The table lists this clonotype with a few counts. The gene calls are TRBV18 and TRBJ1-1; TRBD1 might be the D (5 bases). Looked up from germline, CDR1 is KGHSH and CDR2 is LQKENI. V dropped 3 bases and J dropped 4 bases, with 12 bases sitting between them. The CDR3 runs 14 residues. DNA of the CDR3: TGTGCCAGCTCACCCGGGACCCAGGGCACTGAAGCTTTCTTT. This translates into CASSPGTQGTEAFF.

The CDR3 reads CASSTVRLNTGELFF. Here the CDR3 DNA reads TGTGCCAGCAGCACGGTTCGACTGAACACCGGGGAGCTGTTTTTT. The V and J genes are TRBV7-9 and TRBJ2-2; D gene unclear. The CDR3 runs to 15 residues. Germline-derived CDR1 and CDR2 are SEHNR and FQNEAQ (reference sequence). The V end was cut by 5 bases, the J end by 1 base, with 11 bases between.

The chain recombines TRBV7-9 with TRBJ1-5; D remains ambiguous. Germline V CDR1 and CDR2: SEHNR, FQNEAQ (reference sequence). V was pared by 1 base and J by 5 bases, with 3 bases between. This CDR3 comprises 12 residues. The CDR3 loop reads CASSLDDQPQHF. CDR3 sequence (DNA): TGTGCCAGCAGCTTAGATGATCAGCCCCAGCATTTT.

In this sample, this clonotype turned up many times. In DNA form, the CDR3 reads TGCAGTGCTCAACGGGTAGACTATGGCTACACCTTC. The encoded protein is CSAQRVDYGYTF. The chain links TRBV20-1 to TRBJ1-2; D is ambiguous. The CDR3 spans 12 residues. The germline V gene has CDR1 DFQATT and CDR2 SNEGSKA (reference sequence). V was pared by 5 bases and J by 3 bases, with 10 bases between.

This clonotype was detected only a few times. The chain employs TRBV5-1 and TRBJ2-3, with 9 bases that match TRBD1. There are 16 residues in the CDR3. Germline assignment: CDR1 SGHRS and CDR2 YFSETQ. V gave up 1 base and J gave up 7 bases; unmatched junction bases: 10. The CDR3 region is CASSLSGTGTMNTQYF. In DNA, the CDR3 is TGCGCCAGCAGCTTGTCCGGGACAGGGACAATGAATACGCAGTATTTT.

This clonotype was found many times. V usage is TRBV5-6 and J usage is TRBJ1-6; 9 bases line up with TRBD1. CDR1 SGHDT and CDR2 YYEEEE come from the germline V gene. CDR3 length equals 16 residues. Trimming at V came to 1 base and at J to 6 bases, leaving 5 bases not matched to a gene. The CDR3 sequence is CASSLPGTGSNSPLHF. CDR3 sequence (DNA): TGTGCCAGCAGCTTGCCGGGGACAGGGTCTAATTCACCCCTCCACTTT. Together with reference TRBV5-6 and TRBJ1-6, the CDR3 gives the full variable domain: DAGVTQSPTHLIKTRGQQVTLRCSPKSGHDTVSWYQQALGQGPQFIFQYYEEEERQRGNFPDRFSGHQFPNYSSELNVNALLLGDSALYLCASSLPGTGSNSPLHFGNGTRLTVT.

This clonotype was recorded many times. In nucleotides, the CDR3 is TGTGCCAGCAGCTTAGCTAGGACAGGATACTCTGGGGCCAACGTCCTGACTTTC. Amino acids: CASSLARTGYSGANVLTF. This chain connects TRBV7-2 to TRBJ2-6, with TRBD1 identical over 7 bases. The V gene end was trimmed by 0 bases and the J gene end by 0 bases; junction bases not matched to a gene: 5. Germline CDR1 SGHTA, CDR2 FQGNSA. The CDR3 length is 18 residues.

This clonotype was seen repeatedly, ten times or more. The chain's CDR3 is CASSLAGGAYEQFF. CDR3 sequence (DNA): TGTGCCAGCAGTTTGGCAGGGGGGGCCTATGAGCAGTTCTTC. The chain has TRBV12-3 or TRBV12-4 and TRBJ2-1; TRBD1 or TRBD2 may be the D gene (7 bases each). The V end was cut by 3 bases, the J end by 8 bases, with 14 bases between. There are 14 residues in the CDR3.

V gene TRBV28 combines with J gene TRBJ2-7, with TRBD1 as a possible D gene (6 bases). This CDR3 has 14 amino acids. V lost 6 bases to trimming and J lost 3 bases, with 15 bases between them. The germline V gene has CDR1 MDHEN and CDR2 SYDVKM. The CDR3 DNA follows: TGTGCCAGCAGACGGACAGACCCAGGCTACGAGCAGTACTTC. Its translation: CASRRTDPGYEQYF.

This clonotype was detected many times. The chain has TRBV29-1 and TRBJ2-3; 7 positions match TRBD2. The CDR3 length is 12 residues. Germline V gene sequence: CDR1 SQVTM, CDR2 ANQGSEA. The CDR3 region is CTGTMTTDTQYF. In DNA, the CDR3 is TGCACTGGGACTATGACCACAGATACGCAGTATTTT.

At least ten counts were recorded for this clonotype. The rearrangement links TRBV3-1 to TRBJ2-1; D remains ambiguous. The CDR3 is 13 amino acids. The V end lost 3 bases, the J end lost 1 base, and 4 bases lay between the germline ends. The germline V gene encodes CDR1 LGHDT and CDR2 YNNKEL (reference sequence). The CDR3 DNA sequence: TGTGCCAGCAGCCACCTGTCCTACAATGAGCAGTTCTTC. Residues: CASSHLSYNEQFF.

The chain employs TRBV7-2 and TRBJ2-7; 7 bases are shared with TRBD1. Trimming cost V 3 bases and J 5 bases; bases outside gene matches: 4. The CDR3 is 13 amino acids. Germline V gives CDR1 SGHTA, CDR2 FQGNSA. CDR3 loop: CASSFRTGDEQYF. In nucleotides, the CDR3 is TGTGCCAGCAGCTTCCGGACAGGAGACGAGCAGTACTTC.

This clonotype was seen only a few times. V is TRBV12-3 or TRBV12-4 and J is TRBJ2-3; D possibly corresponds to TRBD2 (5 bases). CDR3 length: 13 amino acids. V lost 6 bases to trimming and J lost 4 bases, with 11 bases between them. DNA for the CDR3: TGTGCCAGCAGAGTAGGAGGAGCAGATACGCAGTATTTT. It codes for CASRVGGADTQYF.

Here the CDR3 DNA reads TGTGCCACCAGTGATTCCCCCAGGGAAAACGAGCAGTACTTC. Its protein product is CATSDSPRENEQYF. This chain uses TRBV24-1 with TRBJ2-7; D is perhaps TRBD1 (5 bases). V lost 2 bases to trimming and J lost 5 bases, with 12 bases between them. Germline CDR1 reads KGHDR; CDR2 reads SFDVKD. CDR3 length: 14 residues.

This clonotype was observed a few times. The genes are TRBV7-9 and TRBJ2-2; perhaps TRBD2 as D (5 bases). CDR1 and CDR2 (germline): SEHNR, FQNEAQ (reference sequence). Trimming removed 5 bases from V and 1 base from J, with 8 bases in between. The CDR3 covers 14 residues. The CDR3 sequence is CASSPGMNTGELFF. The CDR3 region has the DNA TGTGCCAGCAGCCCCGGGATGAACACCGGGGAGCTGTTTTTT.

This clonotype was observed a handful of times. The chain recombines TRBV29-1 with TRBJ2-3; TRBD1 matches 11 bases. The trim removed 5 bases at V and 1 base at J, leaving 5 bases unmatched. This CDR3 region has 15 residues. CDR1 and CDR2 (germline): SQVTM, ANQGSEA. The CDR3 sequence: CSVRTGGRGTDTQYF. Written as DNA, the CDR3 is TGCAGCGTTCGGACAGGGGGCAGGGGCACAGATACGCAGTATTTT.

This clonotype has more than one count but fewer than ten. The chain combines TRBV18 with TRBJ2-7; no definite D call. Deletions cut 0 bases from V and 5 bases from J, with 14 bases between. Germline loops: CDR1 KGHSH, CDR2 LQKENI. The CDR3 has 15 residues. For the CDR3, the DNA is TGTGCCAGCTCACCACCAGGGTACGGCGTTAACGAGCAGTACTTC. Protein sequence: CASSPPGYGVNEQYF.

The chain uses TRBV5-6 and TRBJ1-2; D is uncertain. The CDR3 covers 13 residues. Germline V gene data show CDR1 as SGHDT and CDR2 as YYEEEE. Trimming removed 2 bases from V and 8 bases from J, with 13 bases in between. The DNA of the CDR3 is TGTGCCAGCAGCTTCCAGATTCGTGACGGCTACACCTTC. This encodes CASSFQIRDGYTF.

This chain joins TRBV10-3 and TRBJ2-3; 14 bases align to TRBD2. CDR1 and CDR2 (germline): ENHRY, SYGVKD. The junction had 5 bases not matched to a gene; V was cut back by 6 bases and J by 0 bases. The CDR3 totals 17 residues. This CDR3 is CAIRGLAGGLSTDTQYF. The CDR3 DNA reads as TGTGCCATCAGAGGACTAGCGGGGGGCCTGAGCACAGATACGCAGTATTTT.